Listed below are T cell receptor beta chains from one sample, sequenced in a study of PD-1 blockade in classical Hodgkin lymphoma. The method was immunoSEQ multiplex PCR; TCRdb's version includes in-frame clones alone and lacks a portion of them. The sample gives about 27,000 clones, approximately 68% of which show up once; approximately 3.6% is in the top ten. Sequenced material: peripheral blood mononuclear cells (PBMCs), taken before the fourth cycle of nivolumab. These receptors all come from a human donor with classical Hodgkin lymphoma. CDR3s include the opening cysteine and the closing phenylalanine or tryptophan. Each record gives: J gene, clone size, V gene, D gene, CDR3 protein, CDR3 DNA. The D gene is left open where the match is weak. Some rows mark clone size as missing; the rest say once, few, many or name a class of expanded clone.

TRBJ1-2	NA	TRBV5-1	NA	CASSSGESGYGYTF	TGCGCCAGCAGCTCAGGTGAGAGCGGCTATGGCTACACCTTC
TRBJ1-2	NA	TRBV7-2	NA	CASSSGLRGYTF	TGTGCCAGCAGTTCGGGACTTCGTGGCTACACCTTC
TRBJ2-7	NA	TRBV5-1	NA	CASSRASLDFEQYF	TGCGCCAGCAGCAGGGCCTCACTAGACTTTGAGCAGTACTTC
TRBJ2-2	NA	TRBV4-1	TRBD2	CASSLRAGGDGELFF	TGCGCCAGCAGCCTTCGAGCGGGGGGGGACGGGGAGCTGTTTTTT
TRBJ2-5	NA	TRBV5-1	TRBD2	CASSLGTSGGPWNF	TGCGCCAGCAGCTTGGGGACTAGCGGGGGGCCCTGGAACTTC
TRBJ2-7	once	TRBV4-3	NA	CASSQDPTGRNEQYF	TGCGCCAGCAGCCAAGATCCAACAGGGAGAAACGAGCAGTACTTC
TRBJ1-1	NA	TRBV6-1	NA	CASDYQRTEAFF	TGTGCCAGCGACTATCAGAGGACTGAAGCTTTCTTT
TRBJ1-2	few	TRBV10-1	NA	CASSEAGLPGGYTF	TGCGCCAGCAGTGAGGCCGGACTACCGGGGGGCTACACCTTC
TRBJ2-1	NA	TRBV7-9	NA	CASSPRDASNEQFF	TGTGCCAGCAGCCCCCGGGACGCCTCCAATGAGCAGTTCTTC
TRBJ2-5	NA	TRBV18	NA	CASSPRWGETQYF	TGTGCCAGCTCACCACGATGGGGGGAGACCCAGTACTTC
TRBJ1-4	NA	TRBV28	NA	CASSLISEGGEKLFF	TGTGCCAGCAGTTTAATATCGGAGGGAGGGGAAAAACTGTTTTTT
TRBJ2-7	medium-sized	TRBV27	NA	CASSSLQTDYEQYF	TGTGCCAGCAGTTCCTTACAAACAGACTACGAGCAGTACTTC
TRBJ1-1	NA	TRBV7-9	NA	CASSLSGGATEAFF	TGTGCCAGCAGCTTAAGTGGGGGGGCCACTGAAGCTTTCTTT
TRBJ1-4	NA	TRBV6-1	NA	CASRAGHEKLFF	TGTGCCAGCCGGGCGGGACATGAAAAACTGTTTTTT
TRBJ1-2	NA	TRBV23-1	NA	CASSPAGIRYTF	TGCGCCAGCAGTCCGGCGGGAATCAGATACACCTTC
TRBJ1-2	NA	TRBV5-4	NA	CASSLEITLPIYGYTF	TGTGCCAGCAGCTTGGAGATAACACTACCGATTTATGGCTACACCTTC
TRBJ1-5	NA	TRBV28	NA	CASSLTGGTNQPQHF	TGTGCCAGCAGTTTAACAGGAGGGACCAATCAGCCCCAGCATTTT
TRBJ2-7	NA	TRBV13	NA	CASSPRGGAYYEQYF	TGTGCCAGCAGCCCAAGGGGCGGGGCTTACTACGAGCAGTACTTC